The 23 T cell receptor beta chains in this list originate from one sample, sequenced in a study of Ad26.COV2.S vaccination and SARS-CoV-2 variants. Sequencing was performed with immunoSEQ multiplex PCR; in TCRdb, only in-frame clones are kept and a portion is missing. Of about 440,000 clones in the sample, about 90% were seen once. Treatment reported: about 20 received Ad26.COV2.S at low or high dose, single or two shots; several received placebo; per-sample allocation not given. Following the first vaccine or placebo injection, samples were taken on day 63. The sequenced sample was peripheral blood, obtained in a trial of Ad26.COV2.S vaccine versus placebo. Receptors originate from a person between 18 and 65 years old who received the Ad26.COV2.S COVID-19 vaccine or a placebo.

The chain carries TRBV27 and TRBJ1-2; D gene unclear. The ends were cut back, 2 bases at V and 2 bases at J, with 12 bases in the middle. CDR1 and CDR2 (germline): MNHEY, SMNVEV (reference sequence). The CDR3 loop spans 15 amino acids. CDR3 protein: CASSLRQTLNYGYTF. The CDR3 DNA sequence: TGTGCCAGCAGTTTAAGGCAGACCCTAAACTATGGCTACACCTTC.

The chain's CDR3 is CASSVDRDRGYGYTF. The CDR3 bases are TGTGCCAGCAGCGTAGATCGGGACAGGGGGTATGGCTACACCTTC. This chain connects TRBV9 to TRBJ1-2, with 11 positions matching TRBD1. The J segment lost 5 bases and the V segment lost 0 bases, leaving 3 bases of the junction unmatched. Germline CDR1 SGDLS, CDR2 YYNGEE. This CDR3 spans 15 amino acids.

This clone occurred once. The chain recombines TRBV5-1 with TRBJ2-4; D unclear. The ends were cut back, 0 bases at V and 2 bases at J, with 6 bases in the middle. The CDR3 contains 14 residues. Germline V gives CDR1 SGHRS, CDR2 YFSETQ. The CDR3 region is CASSLGISKNIQYF. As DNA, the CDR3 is TGCGCCAGCAGCTTGGGTATCTCCAAAAACATTCAGTACTTC. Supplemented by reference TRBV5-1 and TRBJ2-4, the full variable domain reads KAGVTQTPRYLIKTRGQQVTLSCSPISGHRSVSWYQQTPGQGLQFLFEYFSETQRNKGNFPGRFSGRQFSNSRSEMNVSTLELGDSALYLCASSLGISKNIQYFGAGTRLSVL.

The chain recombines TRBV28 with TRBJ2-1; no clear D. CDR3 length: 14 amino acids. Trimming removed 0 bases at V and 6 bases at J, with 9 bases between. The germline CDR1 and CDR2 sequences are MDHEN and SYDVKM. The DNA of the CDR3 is TGTGCCAGCAGTTTATGGGGCGAGCTCAATGAGCAGTTCTTC. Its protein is CASSLWGELNEQFF.

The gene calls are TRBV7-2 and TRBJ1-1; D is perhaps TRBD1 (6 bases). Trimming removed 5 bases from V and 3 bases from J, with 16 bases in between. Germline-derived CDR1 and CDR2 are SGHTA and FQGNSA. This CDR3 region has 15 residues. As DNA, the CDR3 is TGTGCCAGCAGCCTTGCCCCCGGGACATACACTGAAGCTTTCTTT. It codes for CASSLAPGTYTEAFF.

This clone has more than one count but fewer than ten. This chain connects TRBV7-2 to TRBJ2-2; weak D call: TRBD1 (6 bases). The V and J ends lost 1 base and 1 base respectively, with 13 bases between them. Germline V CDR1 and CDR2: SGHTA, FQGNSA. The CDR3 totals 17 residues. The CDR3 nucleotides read TGTGCCAGCAGCTTAGAAACCAGGGGTAGGAACACCGGGGAGCTGTTTTTT. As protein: CASSLETRGRNTGELFF.

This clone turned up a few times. The CDR3 region has the DNA TGTGCCAGTAGCTCCGGGACAGGGGCCTACGAGCAGTACTTC. Residues: CASSSGTGAYEQYF. The V call is TRBV19, the J call TRBJ2-7, with 10 bases fitting TRBD1. There are 14 residues in the CDR3. Germline CDR1 and CDR2: LNHDA and SQIVND (reference sequence). With V trimmed by 6 bases and J by 2 bases, 4 bases remained unmatched.

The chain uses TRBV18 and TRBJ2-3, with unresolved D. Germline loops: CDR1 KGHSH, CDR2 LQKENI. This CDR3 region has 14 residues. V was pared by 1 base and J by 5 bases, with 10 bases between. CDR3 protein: CASSPLGSLDTQYF. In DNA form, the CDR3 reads TGTGCCAGCTCACCACTGGGCTCCCTAGATACGCAGTATTTT.

CDR3 protein: CASSFWDSYGYTF. In nucleotides, the CDR3 is TGTGCCAGCAGCTTCTGGGACAGCTATGGCTACACCTTC. The genes are TRBV11-1 and TRBJ1-2; 7 positions match TRBD1. The CDR3 is made up of 13 amino acids. Germline values: CDR1 SGHAT, CDR2 FQDESV (reference sequence). J was trimmed by 4 bases and V by 3 bases; bases with no gene match: 2.

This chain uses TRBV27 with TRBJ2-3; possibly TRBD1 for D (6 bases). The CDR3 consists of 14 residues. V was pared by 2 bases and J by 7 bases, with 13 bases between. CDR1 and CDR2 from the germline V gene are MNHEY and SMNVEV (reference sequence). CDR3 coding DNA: TGTGCCAGCAGTTTAGGCGTACAGGGAAATACGCAGTATTTT. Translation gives CASSLGVQGNTQYF.

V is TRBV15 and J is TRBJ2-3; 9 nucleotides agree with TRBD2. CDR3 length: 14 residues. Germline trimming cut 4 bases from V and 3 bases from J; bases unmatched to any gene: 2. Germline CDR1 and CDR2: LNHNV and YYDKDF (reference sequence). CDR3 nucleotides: TGTGCCACCAGCACGGCGGGAGGGACAGATACGCAGTATTTT. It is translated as CATSTAGGTDTQYF.

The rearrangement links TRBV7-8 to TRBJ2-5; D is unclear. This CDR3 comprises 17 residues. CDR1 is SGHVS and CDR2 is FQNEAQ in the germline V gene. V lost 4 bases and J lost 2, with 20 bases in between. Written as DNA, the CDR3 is TGTGCCAGCAGCTCTGAGTGGGCCCTAATCGGGCAAGAGACCCAGTACTTC. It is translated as CASSSEWALIGQETQYF.

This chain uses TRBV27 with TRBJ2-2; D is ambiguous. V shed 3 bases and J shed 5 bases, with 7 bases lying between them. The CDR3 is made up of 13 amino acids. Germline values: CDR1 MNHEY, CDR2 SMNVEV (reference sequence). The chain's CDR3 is CASSLAPTGELFF. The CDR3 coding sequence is TGTGCCAGCAGTTTGGCACCTACCGGGGAGCTGTTTTTT.

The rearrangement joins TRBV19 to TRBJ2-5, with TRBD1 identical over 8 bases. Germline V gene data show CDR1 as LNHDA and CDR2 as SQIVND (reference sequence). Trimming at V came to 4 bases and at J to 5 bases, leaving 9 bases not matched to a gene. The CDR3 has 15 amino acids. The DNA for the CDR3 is TGTGCCAGTAGTACTCAGGGGGCAGGAGGGGAGACCCAGTACTTC. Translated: CASSTQGAGGETQYF.

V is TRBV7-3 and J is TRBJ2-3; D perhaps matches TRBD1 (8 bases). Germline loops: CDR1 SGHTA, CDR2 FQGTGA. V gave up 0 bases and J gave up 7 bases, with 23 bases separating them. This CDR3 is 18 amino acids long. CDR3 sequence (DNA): TGTGCCAGCAGCTTAACACGGGGAGGGACAGGAGCAACGAATACGCAGTATTTT. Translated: CASSLTRGGTGATNTQYF.

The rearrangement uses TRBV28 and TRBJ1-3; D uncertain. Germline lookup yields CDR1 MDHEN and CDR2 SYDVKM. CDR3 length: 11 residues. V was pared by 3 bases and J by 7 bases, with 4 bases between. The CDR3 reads CASSFRNTIYF. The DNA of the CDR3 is TGTGCCAGCAGTTTTCGGAACACCATATATTTT.

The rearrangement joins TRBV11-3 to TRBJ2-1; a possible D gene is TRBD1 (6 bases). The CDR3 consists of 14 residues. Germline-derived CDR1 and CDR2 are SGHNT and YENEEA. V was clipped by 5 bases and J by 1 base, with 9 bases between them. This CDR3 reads CASSLGTSYNEQFF. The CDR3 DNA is TGTGCCAGCAGCCTGGGGACATCCTACAATGAGCAGTTCTTC.

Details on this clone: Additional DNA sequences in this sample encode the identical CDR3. The CDR3 nucleotides read TGTGCCAGCAGGGGAGAAGAGACCCAGTACTTC. Its protein is CASRGEETQYF. The chain employs TRBV6-5 and TRBJ2-5, with TRBD2 as a possible D gene (5 bases). Germline V gene lookup returns CDR1 MNHEY and CDR2 SVGAGI. V shed 6 bases and J shed 3 bases, with 5 bases lying between them. This CDR3 region has 11 residues.

This CDR3 is CASSRNLATNEKLFF. Written as DNA, the CDR3 is TGTGCCAGCAGCCGTAACCTTGCAACTAATGAAAAACTGTTTTTT. The V call is TRBV7-9, the J call TRBJ1-4; D is ambiguous. The length of the CDR3 is 15 residues. The V and J ends lost 5 bases and 0 bases respectively, with 10 bases between them. Germline V gene lookup returns CDR1 SEHNR and CDR2 FQNEAQ (reference sequence).

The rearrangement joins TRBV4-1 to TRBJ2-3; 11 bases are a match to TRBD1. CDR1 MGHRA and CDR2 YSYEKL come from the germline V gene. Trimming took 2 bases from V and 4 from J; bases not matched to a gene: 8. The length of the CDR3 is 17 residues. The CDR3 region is CASSQLAGTGGSDTQYF. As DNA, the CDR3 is TGCGCCAGCAGCCAACTTGCCGGGACAGGGGGGTCAGATACGCAGTATTTT.

CDR3 DNA sequence: TGTGCCAGCAGCAAAACTGATAGGGGAGGGCCAAATCAGCCCCAGCATTTT. Amino acid sequence: CASSKTDRGGPNQPQHF. The chain links TRBV21-1 to TRBJ1-5. TRBV21-1 counts as a pseudogene. The CDR3 has 17 residues.

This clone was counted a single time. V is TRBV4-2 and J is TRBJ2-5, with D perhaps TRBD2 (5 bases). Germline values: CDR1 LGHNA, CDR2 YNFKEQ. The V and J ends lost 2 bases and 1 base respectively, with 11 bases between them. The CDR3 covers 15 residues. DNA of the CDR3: TGTGCCAGCAGCCAACGTCGCCGGGGCCAAGAGACCCAGTACTTC. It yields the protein CASSQRRRGQETQYF.

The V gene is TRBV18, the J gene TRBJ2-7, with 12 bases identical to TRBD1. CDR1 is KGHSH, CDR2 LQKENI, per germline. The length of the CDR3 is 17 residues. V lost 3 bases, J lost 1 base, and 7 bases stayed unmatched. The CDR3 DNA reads TGTGCCAGCTCACCCGGGACAGGGGGCGGCCGATCCTACGAGCAGTACTTC. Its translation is CASSPGTGGGRSYEQYF.